This TCR beta chain was recovered during a study of blood T cells in healthy people across ages (dated by TCRdb to the mid-2010s). In terms of the full investigation: In model experiments, roughly one uniquely barcoded TCR beta cDNA molecule per two T cells was captured by template switching. For two donors (one aged 18 to 30 and one aged 80 or older), the study analyzed two additional independent replicas of 1 million unique cDNA reads from the same blood draw. The donors were split into four age groups: young (average around 17 years), middle-aged (39), aged (approximately 59) and long-lived (over 80). The study measured age-related changes in TCR beta repertoire diversity using deep sequencing normalized with unique cDNA molecular identifiers. To avoid experimental bias, donors of different ages were distributed randomly across sequencing lanes. General findings and caveats noted by the study authors: Observed TCR beta diversity per million T cells fell roughly linearly with age, and a significant reduction was already apparent by age around 36. Because the CMV infection status of the donors was unknown, age-related changes in expanded clonotypes may potentially have been confounded. Estimates of total diversity based on one million sequenced T cells were regarded as lower bounds and as underestimates. There was a strong correlation between observed TCR beta diversity and the percentage of naive T cells measured by flow cytometry. Bulk unsorted PBMC profiling prevented conclusive comparison of naive and antigen-experienced compartments. The long-lived group showed more naive CD4+ T cells, fewer expanded clones and increased TCR diversity than the aged group, suggesting age selection.

Of note for this clonotype: It lacks a known antigen. No base-level quality is on record; no much larger clone is a single base apart.

The CDR3 goes from the cysteine to the phenylalanine over 14 residues. Of all the DNA, just the CDR3 is kept, 42 bases in frame from base 1. The germline V and J ends show losses of 4 bases and 3 bases respectively, and no gene match explains 4 bases of the junction. CDR1 and CDR2 are drawn from the germline V gene: ENHRY, SYGVKD. The donors were roughly 39 Caucasian individuals from Russia, aged roughly 6 to 100 years, who were systemically healthy. Each donor gave ten milliliters of peripheral blood, collected into EDTA-treated Vacutainer tubes. Ficoll-Paque density-gradient centrifugation was used to isolate PBMCs, with at least 6.5 million per sample. Trizol reagent was used to extract total RNA from the PBMCs, yielding at least 5.5 micrograms per sample. For every donor, an aliquot of PBMCs went through flow cytometry to measure the percentages of naive CD45RAhigh/CD27high T cells. The library relied on 5' RACE. Sequenced on an Illumina HiSeq 2500. A second PCR of about 7 to 12 cycles was performed with a sample-barcoded 5' primer and a J-beta primer mix. A unique molecular identifier was introduced onto each TCR beta cDNA molecule by a template-switch 5' adaptor carrying 12 random nucleotides. Each sample yielded at least 3 million CDR3-containing paired-end reads. All of the RNA was converted into first-strand cDNA using the Mint cDNA synthesis kit, with a TRBC-specific oligonucleotide serving as the primer. Following uracil-DNA glycosylase treatment, all cDNA underwent a first 18-cycle PCR with the universal primers M1SS and BC2_uni_R. As for the original processing: For normalization, 1 million high-quality reads, each with a distinct molecular identifier, were randomly selected from each sample. Instead of being binned into consensus sequences, reads that shared molecular identifiers were thrown out. MiTCR, run with a Q25 quality threshold and the strictest error-elimination algorithm, handled CDR3 identification, clonotype clustering and error correction. A nonparametric unseen species model using Euler transformation provided a lower-bound estimate of total TCR beta diversity. TCRdb reprocessed the public reads (quality trimming at Q25 with fastp, clone calling with MiXCR) and kept in-frame beta chains. Each CDR3 protein gets just one entry, which takes the most common genes and DNA from the rows behind it. TCRdb's processing, not the authors', yielded these V and J calls. The sample table shows 1.5 million to 1.9 million distinct CDR3 sequences, and 40% to 45% are seen once. Around 4% of the sample goes to the ten largest clones.

This sequence uses TRBV10-3 and TRBJ2-3, with 7 bases matching TRBD1. Material: blood. This receptor was obtained from a woman under 30 in good health. The CDR3: CAISGQGFTDTQYF. The nucleotide sequence reads as follows: TGTGCCATCAGTGGACAGGGTTTTACAGATACGCAGTATTTT.